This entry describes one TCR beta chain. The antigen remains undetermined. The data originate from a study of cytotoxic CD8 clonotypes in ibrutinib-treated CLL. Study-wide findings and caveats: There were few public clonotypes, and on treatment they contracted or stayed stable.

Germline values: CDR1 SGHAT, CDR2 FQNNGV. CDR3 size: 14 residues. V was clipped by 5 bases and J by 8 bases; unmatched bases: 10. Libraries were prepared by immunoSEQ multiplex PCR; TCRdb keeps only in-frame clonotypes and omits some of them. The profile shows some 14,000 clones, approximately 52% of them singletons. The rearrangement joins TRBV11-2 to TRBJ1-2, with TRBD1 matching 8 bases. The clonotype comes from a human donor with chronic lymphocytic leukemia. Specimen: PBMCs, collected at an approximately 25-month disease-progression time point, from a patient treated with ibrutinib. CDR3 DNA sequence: TGTGCCAGCAGCCCAGACAGGGGATCTTACGGCTACACCTTC. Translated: CASSPDRGSYGYTF.